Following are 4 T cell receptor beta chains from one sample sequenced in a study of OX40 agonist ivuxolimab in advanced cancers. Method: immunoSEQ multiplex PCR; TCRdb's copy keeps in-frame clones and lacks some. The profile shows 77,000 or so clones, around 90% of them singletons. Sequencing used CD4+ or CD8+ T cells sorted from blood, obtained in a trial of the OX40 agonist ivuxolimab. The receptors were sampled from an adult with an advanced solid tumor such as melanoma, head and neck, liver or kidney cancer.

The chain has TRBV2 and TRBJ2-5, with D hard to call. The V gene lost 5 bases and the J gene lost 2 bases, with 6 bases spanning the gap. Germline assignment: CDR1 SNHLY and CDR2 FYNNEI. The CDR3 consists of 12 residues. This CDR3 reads CASSREQETQYF. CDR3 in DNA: TGTGCCAGCAGTAGGGAACAAGAGACCCAGTACTTC. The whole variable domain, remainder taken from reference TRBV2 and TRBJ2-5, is EPEVTQTPSHQVTQMGQEVILRCVPISNHLYFYWYRQILGQKVEFLVSFYNNEISEKSEIFDDQFSVERPDGSNFTLKIRSTKLEDSAMYFCASSREQETQYFGPGTRLLVL.

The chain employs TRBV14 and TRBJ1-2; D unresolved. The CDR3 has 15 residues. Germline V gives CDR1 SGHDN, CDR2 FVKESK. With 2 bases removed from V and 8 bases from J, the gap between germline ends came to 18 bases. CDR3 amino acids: CASSQQSIANEGYTF. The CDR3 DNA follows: TGTGCCAGCAGCCAACAGTCAATTGCGAATGAGGGCTACACCTTC. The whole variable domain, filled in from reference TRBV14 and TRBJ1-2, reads EAGVTQFPSHSVIEKGQTVTLRCDPISGHDNLYWYRRVMGKEIKFLLHFVKESKQDESGMPNNRFLAERTGGTYSTLKVQPAELEDSGVYFCASSQQSIANEGYTFGSGTRLTVV.

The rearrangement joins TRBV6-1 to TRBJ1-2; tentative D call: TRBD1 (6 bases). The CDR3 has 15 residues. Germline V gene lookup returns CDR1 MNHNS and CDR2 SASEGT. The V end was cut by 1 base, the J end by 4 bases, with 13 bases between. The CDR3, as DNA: TGTGCCAGCAGTGAAGTTGGGGGCTGGAGCTATGGCTACACCTTC. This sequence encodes CASSEVGGWSYGYTF.

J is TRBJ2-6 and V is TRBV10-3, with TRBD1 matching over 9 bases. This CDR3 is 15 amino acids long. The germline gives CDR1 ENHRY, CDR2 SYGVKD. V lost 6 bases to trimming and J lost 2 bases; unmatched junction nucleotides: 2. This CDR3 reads CAISRDRAGANVLTF. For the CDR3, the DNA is TGTGCCATCAGCCGGGACAGGGCTGGGGCCAACGTCCTGACTTTC.